One sample yielded the 31 T cell receptor beta chains listed below, sequenced in a study of T cell changes during pregnancy in multiple sclerosis. Sequencing used immunoSEQ multiplex PCR; TCRdb keeps in-frame clones, though not all of them. The sample holds 20,000 to 25,000 clones, 75% to 95% seen once. The sample consisted of CD4+ T cells from peripheral blood mononuclear cells, taken in the third trimester of pregnancy. Source of these receptors: a female donor in good health, enrolled as a control in a pregnancy study.

The chain is built from TRBV6-1 and TRBJ1-5; D remains unclear. V was pared by 2 bases and J by 2 bases, with 4 bases between. CDR3 length: 13 residues. Germline V gives CDR1 MNHNS, CDR2 SASEGT. DNA of the CDR3: TGTGCCAGCAGTGAATCGGGCAATCAGCCCCAGCATTTT. This sequence encodes CASSESGNQPQHF.

The chain links TRBV27 to TRBJ2-5; 10 bases line up with TRBD1. The germline V gene has CDR1 MNHEY and CDR2 SMNVEV (reference sequence). The CDR3 loop spans 19 amino acids. Trimming took 10 bases from V and 5 from J; bases not matched to a gene: 25. CDR3 in DNA: TGTGCCACCACCGGCCGGGACAGGGGACCTCTTTCGATTAGGGAGACCCAGTACTTC. It specifies CATTGRDRGPLSIRETQYF.

This chain links TRBV6-5 with TRBJ1-2, with 7 bases matching TRBD1. J was trimmed by 7 bases and V by 6 bases; bases with no gene match: 8. The CDR3 runs 13 residues. Germline-derived CDR1 and CDR2 are MNHEY and SVGAGI. For the CDR3, the DNA is TGTGCCAGCAGCTCGACAGGGCTGGGTGGCTACACCTTC. Translating gives CASSSTGLGGYTF.

This clone was seen once. The chain uses TRBV5-6 and TRBJ1-2; D call uncertain. The CDR3 consists of 11 residues. Germline-derived CDR1 and CDR2 are SGHDT and YYEEEE. V lost 5 bases and J 14 bases, leaving 16 bases between the germline ends. DNA for the CDR3: TGTGCCAGCAGTGATACAGCCCTTCATACCTTC. It is translated as CASSDTALHTF.

This chain links TRBV29-1 with TRBJ1-1; D not resolved. This CDR3 region has 10 residues. Trimming removed 0 bases at V and 7 bases at J, with 3 bases between. Germline CDR1 and CDR2: SQVTM and ANQGSEA. The CDR3 DNA is TGCAGCGTTGAAGACAGTGAAGCTTTCTTT. As protein: CSVEDSEAFF.

This chain links TRBV15 with TRBJ1-3; D gene ambiguous. Germline values: CDR1 LNHNV, CDR2 YYDKDF (reference sequence). V was trimmed by 0 bases and J by 0 bases, leaving 6 bases between them. The CDR3 loop spans 15 amino acids. The CDR3 is CATSRDSSSGNTIYF. The CDR3 DNA reads as TGTGCCACCAGCAGAGATAGCAGCTCTGGAAACACCATATATTTT.

This chain joins TRBV19 and TRBJ2-4; a weak D match, TRBD2 (6 bases). Germline V lookup: CDR1 LNHDA, CDR2 SQIVND (reference sequence). V shed 7 bases and J shed 0 bases, with 10 bases lying between them. The CDR3 length is 14 residues. CDR3 loop: CASTQGLAKNIQYF. CDR3 in DNA: TGTGCCAGTACCCAGGGACTAGCCAAAAACATTCAGTACTTC.

The genes are TRBV6-5 and TRBJ2-7; weak D call: TRBD2 (6 bases). The germline CDR1 and CDR2 sequences are MNHEY and SVGAGI. The CDR3 has 13 amino acids. Trimming removed 6 bases at V and 0 bases at J, with 9 bases between. CDR3 nucleotide sequence: TGTGCCAGCAGCCGGGGACTCTCCTACGAGCAGTACTTC. Translating it yields CASSRGLSYEQYF.

The J gene is TRBJ2-7, the V gene TRBV4-2; 13 nucleotides match TRBD2. Trimming took 1 base from V and 6 from J; bases not matched to a gene: 6. This CDR3 contains 16 residues. CDR1 is LGHNA and CDR2 is YNFKEQ in the germline V gene. CDR3 DNA: TGTGCCAGCAGCCAAGCCCTAGGACTAGCGGGAGCCGAGCAGTACTTC. As protein: CASSQALGLAGAEQYF.

V usage is TRBV7-8 and J usage is TRBJ2-7; perhaps TRBD2 as D (5 bases). The CDR3 contains 14 residues. The ends were cut back, 2 bases at V and 2 bases at J, with 10 bases in the middle. Germline CDR1 is SGHVS and CDR2 is FQNEAQ. The CDR3 nucleotides read TGTGCCAGCAGCTTAACGGACGGGGCCTACGAGCAGTACTTC. Amino acid sequence: CASSLTDGAYEQYF.

This chain joins TRBV11-3 and TRBJ2-1, with D perhaps matching TRBD2 (7 bases). CDR1 is SGHNT and CDR2 is YENEEA in the germline V gene. This CDR3 has 15 amino acids. V lost 5 bases and J lost 10, with 21 bases in between. The CDR3 region is CASSRGASGGGEQFF. In DNA, the CDR3 is TGTGCCAGCAGCCGAGGGGCTAGCGGAGGGGGAGAGCAGTTCTTC.

The sample holds a few counts of this clone. This rearrangement joins TRBV11-2 to TRBJ1-1; D is uncertain. V lost 4 bases, J lost 4 bases, and 7 bases lay in between. CDR3 length equals 12 residues. Germline loops: CDR1 SGHAT, CDR2 FQNNGV. The CDR3 DNA is TGTGCCAGCAGCTCGTTTTCCACTGAAGCTTTCTTT. It translates to CASSSFSTEAFF.

V gene TRBV19 combines with J gene TRBJ2-7; the match to TRBD1 covers 9 bases. Germline CDR1 is LNHDA and CDR2 is SQIVND (reference sequence). CDR3 length equals 13 residues. With V trimmed by 6 bases and J by 5 bases, 5 bases remained unmatched. The CDR3 protein is CASSGDRAHEQYF. The CDR3 DNA reads as TGTGCCAGTAGCGGGGACAGGGCCCACGAGCAGTACTTC.

This chain joins TRBV27 and TRBJ1-1; TRBD1 is a possible D gene (5 bases). The V and J ends lost 5 bases and 0 bases respectively, with 19 bases between them. From germline, CDR1 is MNHEY and CDR2 SMNVEV (reference sequence). This CDR3 is 17 amino acids long. The CDR3 DNA is TGTGCCAGCAGTCCATTAGCAGGGTTGGTCGTGAACACTGAAGCTTTCTTT. It is translated as CASSPLAGLVVNTEAFF.

The chain links TRBV5-6 to TRBJ2-2, with 7 bases matching TRBD2. Trimming at V came to 6 bases and at J to 7 bases, leaving 6 bases not matched to a gene. Germline V gene lookup returns CDR1 SGHDT and CDR2 YYEEEE. The CDR3 length is 13 residues. The CDR3 bases are TGTGCCAGCATAAGGGAGGGGTTCGGGGAGCTGTTTTTT. Translating it yields CASIREGFGELFF.

V usage is TRBV30 and J usage is TRBJ1-1; D gene unclear. The CDR3 runs 14 residues. Trimming took off 6 bases at V and 1 base at J, with 15 bases between the two ends. The germline CDR1 and CDR2 sequences are GTSNPN and SVGIG (reference sequence). In DNA form, the CDR3 reads TGTGCCTGCCTAGAAGGACTCCGGAACACTGAAGCTTTCTTT. This gives the protein CACLEGLRNTEAFF.

This rearrangement joins TRBV4-2 to TRBJ2-3; 9 bases are shared with TRBD1. This CDR3 comprises 16 residues. V was pared by 4 bases and J by 1 base, with 6 bases of the junction left unmatched. From germline, CDR1 is LGHNA and CDR2 YNFKEQ. The DNA for the CDR3 is TGTGCCAGCAGCCTCCTCCGGGACAGGGGCACAGATACGCAGTATTTT. Translating it yields CASSLLRDRGTDTQYF.

V is TRBV7-2 and J is TRBJ2-7; D perhaps matches TRBD2 (5 bases). CDR1 is SGHTA and CDR2 is FQGNSA in the germline V gene. Trimming pared 2 bases from V and 3 bases from J, leaving 8 bases between. This CDR3 is built from 13 residues. The CDR3 DNA sequence: TGTGCCAGCAGCTTAAGAGGGTTCTACGAGCAGTACTTC. This sequence encodes CASSLRGFYEQYF.

The chain carries TRBV12-5 and TRBJ2-7; D possibly corresponds to TRBD1 (6 bases). CDR1 and CDR2 from the germline V gene are LGHNT and FRNRAP. Deletions cut 0 bases from V and 3 bases from J, with 21 bases between. This CDR3 is 18 amino acids long. For the CDR3, the DNA is TGTGCTAGTGGTTTGGTACGACCCCAAAGCAGGGGACACTACGAGCAGTACTTC. Its translation: CASGLVRPQSRGHYEQYF.

The V and J genes are TRBV11-2 and TRBJ2-1; 8 bases fit TRBD2. The CDR3 extends over 16 amino acids. Losses at the gene ends were 2 bases for V and 0 bases for J; bases not matched to a gene: 3. Per germline, CDR1 SGHAT and CDR2 FQNNGV. In nucleotides, the CDR3 is TGTGCCAGCAGCTTAAGGCTAGCGGGCTCCTACAATGAGCAGTTCTTC. Its translation: CASSLRLAGSYNEQFF.

CDR3 DNA: TGTGCCAGCAGTAGGGGCCTTAGCTCTGGAAACACCATATATTTT. Its translation is CASSRGLSSGNTIYF. The chain couples TRBV2 to TRBJ1-3; tentative D call: TRBD1 (5 bases). The germline V gene encodes CDR1 SNHLY and CDR2 FYNNEI. The length of the CDR3 is 15 residues. Trimming took 5 bases from V and 0 from J, leaving 11 bases between them.

The chain joins TRBV9 to TRBJ2-7; D may be TRBD2 (5 bases). Trimming pared 4 bases from V and 0 bases from J, leaving 17 bases between. Germline V CDR1 and CDR2: SGDLS, YYNGEE. CDR3 size: 16 residues. CDR3 in DNA: TGTGCCAGCAGCCCCCGACCGGTGGGGAGCTCCTACGAGCAGTACTTC. Translation: CASSPRPVGSSYEQYF.

The gene calls are TRBV18 and TRBJ1-1; no definite D call. This CDR3 spans 13 amino acids. The V end lost 0 bases, the J end lost 7 bases, and 9 bases lay between the germline ends. Germline V lookup: CDR1 KGHSH, CDR2 LQKENI. DNA of the CDR3: TGTGCCAGCTCACCACCGGGCCGAGATGAAGCTTTCTTT. Its protein product is CASSPPGRDEAFF.

This clone was counted a single time. The chain uses TRBV2 and TRBJ1-1; TRBD1 agrees at 10 bases. V lost 7 bases to trimming and J lost 1 base; unmatched junction nucleotides: 3. CDR1 SNHLY and CDR2 FYNNEI come from the germline V gene. There are 14 residues in the CDR3. The CDR3 nucleotides are TGTGCCAGCACTTGGACAGGGGGGAACACTGAAGCTTTCTTT. It codes for CASTWTGGNTEAFF.

The V gene is TRBV19, the J gene TRBJ2-1; 8 positions match TRBD2. CDR3 length: 14 residues. The germline V gene encodes CDR1 LNHDA and CDR2 SQIVND (reference sequence). The V gene end was trimmed by 3 bases and the J gene end by 2 bases; junction bases not matched to a gene: 0. The CDR3 DNA sequence: TGTGCCAGTAGTATCGGGGGGGCCTACAATGAGCAGTTCTTC. It encodes CASSIGGAYNEQFF.

The chain couples TRBV4-1 to TRBJ2-2, with TRBD2 as a possible D gene (6 bases). Germline CDR1 reads MGHRA; CDR2 reads YSYEKL. The CDR3 consists of 17 residues. Trimming removed 4 bases at V and 2 bases at J, with 17 bases between. The CDR3 DNA reads TGCGCCAGCAGCCGAAGTTCGCCTAGCGCTAACACCGGGGAGCTGTTTTTT. It is translated as CASSRSSPSANTGELFF.

This chain links TRBV5-1 with TRBJ1-1; D ambiguous. Germline loops: CDR1 SGHRS, CDR2 YFSETQ. The germline V and J ends were trimmed by 3 bases and 6 bases, with 15 bases remaining between them. This CDR3 comprises 14 residues. CDR3 residues: CASSSDPPRAEAFF. For the CDR3, the DNA is TGCGCCAGCAGCTCCGACCCTCCCCGGGCTGAAGCTTTCTTT.

This chain links TRBV7-3 with TRBJ2-1; TRBD2 aligns across 9 bases. This CDR3 region has 15 residues. Germline CDR1 SGHTA, CDR2 FQGTGA. The V gene end was trimmed by 5 bases and the J gene end by 8 bases; junction bases not matched to a gene: 10. CDR3 in DNA: TGTGCCAGCAGCCGTGCTAGCGGGATGGGCCATGAGCAGTTCTTC. Amino acid sequence: CASSRASGMGHEQFF.

The chain employs TRBV4-1 and TRBJ1-4; D call uncertain. Germline CDR1 MGHRA, CDR2 YSYEKL. The CDR3 spans 13 residues. The V gene lost 4 bases and the J gene lost 5 bases, with 8 bases spanning the gap. This CDR3 is CASSLLLNEKLFF. The CDR3, as DNA: TGCGCCAGCAGCCTCCTACTCAATGAAAAACTGTTTTTT.

V gene TRBV7-3 combines with J gene TRBJ2-1; D uncertain. The germline V gene encodes CDR1 SGHTA and CDR2 FQGTGA. Trimming took 5 bases from V and 7 from J, leaving 15 bases between them. CDR3 length equals 14 residues. The CDR3 sequence: CASSLQSSDNEQFF. In DNA form, the CDR3 reads TGTGCCAGCAGCCTACAGAGCTCGGATAATGAGCAGTTCTTC. Variable domain in full (rest from reference TRBV7-3 and TRBJ2-1): GAGVSQTPSNKVTEKGKYVELRCDPISGHTALYWYRQSLGQGPEFLIYFQGTGAADDSGLPNDRFFAVRPEGSVSTLKIQRTERGDSAVYLCASSLQSSDNEQFFGPGTRLTVL.

This clone has only a few counts. This sequence joins TRBV4-1 and TRBJ1-6, with 9 bases lining up with TRBD1. Trimming at V came to 2 bases and at J to 9 bases, leaving 8 bases not matched to a gene. CDR3 length: 16 residues. Germline V CDR1 and CDR2: MGHRA, YSYEKL. Written as DNA, the CDR3 is TGCGCCAGCAGCCAACCAAGGACAGGGGAAACTTCACCCCTCCACTTT. Its protein product is CASSQPRTGETSPLHF.